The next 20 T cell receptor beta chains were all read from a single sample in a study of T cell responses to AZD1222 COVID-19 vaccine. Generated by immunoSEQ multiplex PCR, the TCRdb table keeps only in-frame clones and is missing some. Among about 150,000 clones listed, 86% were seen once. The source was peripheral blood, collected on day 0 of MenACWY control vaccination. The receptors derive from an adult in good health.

CDR3 nucleotides: TGTGCCAGCAGTTACGTACTAGCTTTCGTAACCGGGGAGCTGTTTTTT. Its protein is CASSYVLAFVTGELFF. The rearrangement uses TRBV6-2 or TRBV6-3 and TRBJ2-2; TRBD2 is a possible D gene (6 bases). The CDR3 spans 16 residues. The V gene lost 2 bases and the J gene lost 5 bases, with 15 bases spanning the gap. Germline V lookup: CDR1 MNHEY, CDR2 SVGEGT.

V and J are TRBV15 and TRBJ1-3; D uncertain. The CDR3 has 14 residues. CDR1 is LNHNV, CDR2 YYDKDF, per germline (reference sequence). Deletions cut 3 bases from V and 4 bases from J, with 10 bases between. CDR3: CATSSQVGGNTIYF. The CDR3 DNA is TGTGCCACCAGCAGCCAAGTCGGGGGAAACACCATATATTTT.

This CDR3 reads CASSDNSPLHF. CDR3 nucleotides: TGTGCCAGCAGTGACAATTCACCCCTCCACTTT. This rearrangement joins TRBV25-1 to TRBJ1-6; D gene ambiguous. V lost 3 bases to trimming and J lost 7 bases, with 1 base between them. Germline-derived CDR1 and CDR2 are MGHDK and SYGVNS. The length of the CDR3 is 11 residues.

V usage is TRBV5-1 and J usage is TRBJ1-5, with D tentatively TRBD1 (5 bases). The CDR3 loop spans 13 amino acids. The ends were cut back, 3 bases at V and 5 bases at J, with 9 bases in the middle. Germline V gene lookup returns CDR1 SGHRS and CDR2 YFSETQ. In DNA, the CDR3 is TGCGCCAGCAGCTGGGACGGATATCAGCCCCAGCATTTT. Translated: CASSWDGYQPQHF. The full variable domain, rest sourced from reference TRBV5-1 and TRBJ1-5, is KAGVTQTPRYLIKTRGQQVTLSCSPISGHRSVSWYQQTPGQGLQFLFEYFSETQRNKGNFPGRFSGRQFSNSRSEMNVSTLELGDSALYLCASSWDGYQPQHFGDGTRLSIL.

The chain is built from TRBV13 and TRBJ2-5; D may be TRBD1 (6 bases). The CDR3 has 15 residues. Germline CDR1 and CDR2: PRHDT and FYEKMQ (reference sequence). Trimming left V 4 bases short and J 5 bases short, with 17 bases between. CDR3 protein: CASSWRTEPLETQYF. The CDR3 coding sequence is TGTGCCAGCAGCTGGAGGACAGAACCCTTGGAGACCCAGTACTTC.

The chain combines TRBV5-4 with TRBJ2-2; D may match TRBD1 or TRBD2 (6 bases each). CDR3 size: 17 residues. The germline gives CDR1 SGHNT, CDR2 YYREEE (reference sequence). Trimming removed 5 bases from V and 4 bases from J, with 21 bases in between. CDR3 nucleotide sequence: TGTGCCAGCAGTTTCCCCGGGGGCGGGGCGGGCACCGGGGAGCTGTTTTTT. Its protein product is CASSFPGGGAGTGELFF.

CDR3 bases: TGTGCCAGCAGCCCGCAAACTAGCGTGGGGGAGACCCAGTACTTC. It specifies CASSPQTSVGETQYF. The genes are TRBV11-2 and TRBJ2-5; TRBD2 matches at 7 bases. The germline CDR1 and CDR2 sequences are SGHAT and FQNNGV. V lost 5 bases and J lost 5; bases outside the gene matches: 11. This CDR3 region has 15 residues.

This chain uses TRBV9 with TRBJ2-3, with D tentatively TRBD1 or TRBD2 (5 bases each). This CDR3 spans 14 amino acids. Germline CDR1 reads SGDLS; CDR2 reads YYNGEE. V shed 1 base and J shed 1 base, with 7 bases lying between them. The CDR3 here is CASSVTGRTDTQYF. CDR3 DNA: TGTGCCAGCAGCGTAACGGGGCGCACAGATACGCAGTATTTT.

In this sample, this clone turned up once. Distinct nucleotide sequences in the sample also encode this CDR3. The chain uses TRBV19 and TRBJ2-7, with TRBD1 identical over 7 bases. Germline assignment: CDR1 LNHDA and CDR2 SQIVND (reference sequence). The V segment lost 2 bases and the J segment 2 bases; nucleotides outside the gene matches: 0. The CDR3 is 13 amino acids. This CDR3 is CASSIQGAYEQYF. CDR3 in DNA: TGTGCCAGTAGTATACAGGGGGCCTACGAGCAGTACTTC.

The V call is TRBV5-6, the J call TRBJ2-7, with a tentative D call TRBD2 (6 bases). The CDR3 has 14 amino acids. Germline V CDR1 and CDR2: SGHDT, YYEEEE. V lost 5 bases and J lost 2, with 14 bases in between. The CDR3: CASRAGPAAYEQYF. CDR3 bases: TGTGCCAGCAGAGCGGGCCCTGCGGCCTACGAGCAGTACTTC.

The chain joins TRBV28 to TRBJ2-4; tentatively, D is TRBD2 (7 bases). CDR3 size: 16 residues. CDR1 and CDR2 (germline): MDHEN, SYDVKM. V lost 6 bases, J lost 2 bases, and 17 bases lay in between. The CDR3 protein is CASRARGGGPKNIQYF. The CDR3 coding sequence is TGTGCCAGCAGGGCCCGAGGGGGGGGCCCCAAAAACATTCAGTACTTC.

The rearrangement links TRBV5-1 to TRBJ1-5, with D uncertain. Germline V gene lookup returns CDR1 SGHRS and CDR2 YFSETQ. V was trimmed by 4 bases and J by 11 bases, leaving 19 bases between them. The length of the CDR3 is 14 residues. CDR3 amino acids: CASSPGADGNSQHF. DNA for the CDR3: TGCGCCAGCAGCCCAGGAGCCGATGGTAACTCCCAGCATTTT.

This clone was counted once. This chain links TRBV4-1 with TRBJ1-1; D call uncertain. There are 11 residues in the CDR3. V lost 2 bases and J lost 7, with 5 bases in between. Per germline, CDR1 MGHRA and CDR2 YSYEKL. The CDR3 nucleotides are TGCGCCAGCAGCCAAACTAATGAAGCTTTCTTT. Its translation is CASSQTNEAFF.

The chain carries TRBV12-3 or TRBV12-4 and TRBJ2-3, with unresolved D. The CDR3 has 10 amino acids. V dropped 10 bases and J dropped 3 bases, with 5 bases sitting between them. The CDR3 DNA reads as TGTGCCACCGCGACAGATACGCAGTATTTT. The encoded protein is CATATDTQYF.

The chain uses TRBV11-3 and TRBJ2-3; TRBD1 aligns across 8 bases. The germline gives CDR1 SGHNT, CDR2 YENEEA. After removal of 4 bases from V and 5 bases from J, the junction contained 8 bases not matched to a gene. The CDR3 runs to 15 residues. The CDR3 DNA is TGTGCCAGCAGCTCCGGGACAGGTAATCAAGATACGCAGTATTTT. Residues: CASSSGTGNQDTQYF.

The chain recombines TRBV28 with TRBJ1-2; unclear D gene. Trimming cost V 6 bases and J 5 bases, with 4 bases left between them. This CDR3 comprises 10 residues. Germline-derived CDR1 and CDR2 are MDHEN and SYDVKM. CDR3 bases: TGTGCCAGCAGCTCTTATGGCTACACCTTC. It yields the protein CASSSYGYTF.

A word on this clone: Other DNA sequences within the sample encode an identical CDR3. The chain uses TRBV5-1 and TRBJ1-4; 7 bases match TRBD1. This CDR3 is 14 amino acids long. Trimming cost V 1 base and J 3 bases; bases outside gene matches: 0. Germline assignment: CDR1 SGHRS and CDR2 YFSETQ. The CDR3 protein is CASSLQGANEKLFF. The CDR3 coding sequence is TGCGCCAGCAGCTTGCAGGGGGCTAATGAAAAACTGTTTTTT. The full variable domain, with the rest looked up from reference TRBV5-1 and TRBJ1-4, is KAGVTQTPRYLIKTRGQQVTLSCSPISGHRSVSWYQQTPGQGLQFLFEYFSETQRNKGNFPGRFSGRQFSNSRSEMNVSTLELGDSALYLCASSLQGANEKLFFGSGTQLSVL.

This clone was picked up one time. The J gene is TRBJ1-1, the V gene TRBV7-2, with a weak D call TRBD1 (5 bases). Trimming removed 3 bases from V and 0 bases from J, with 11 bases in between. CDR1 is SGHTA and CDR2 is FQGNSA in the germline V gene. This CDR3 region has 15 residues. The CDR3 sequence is CASSFADSMNTEAFF. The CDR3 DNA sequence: TGTGCCAGCAGCTTCGCTGACAGCATGAACACTGAAGCTTTCTTT.

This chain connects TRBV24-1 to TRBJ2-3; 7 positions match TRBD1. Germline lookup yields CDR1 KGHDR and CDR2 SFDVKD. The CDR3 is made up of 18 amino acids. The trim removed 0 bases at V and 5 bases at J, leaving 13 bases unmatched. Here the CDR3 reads CATSDLSPTGRFIDTQYF. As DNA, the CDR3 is TGTGCCACCAGTGATTTGTCTCCGACAGGGCGCTTTATAGATACGCAGTATTTT.

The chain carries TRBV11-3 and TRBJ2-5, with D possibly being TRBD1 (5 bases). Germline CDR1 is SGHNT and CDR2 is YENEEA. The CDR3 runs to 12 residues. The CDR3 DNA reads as TGTCGGACGTGGACACTTCGGGAGACCCAGTACTTC. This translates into CRTWTLRETQYF.